The sequence of this T cell receptor beta chain was determined in a study of cytomegalovirus exposure and HLA in healthy donors (dated by TCRdb to about 2017). About the full investigation: According to an earlier analysis of 587 of the donors, about 190 million T cells yielded over 100 million unique TCR beta sequences and 250 to 350 Gb of sequence data. In a later genetic analysis, genome-wide SNP genotypes for about 65% of the 666 donors were used, and that subset was treated as a discovery cohort. Using immunosequencing, the study profiled T cell repertoires from approximately 700 subjects and related those repertoires to cytomegalovirus serostatus. A later analysis re-analyzed previously published TCR beta repertoires from approximately 700 donors and added high-resolution HLA genotyping to study TCR occurrence patterns. The study aimed to test whether signatures of past pathogen exposure could be identified by cataloging public T cell receptors. To predict cytomegalovirus infection status, the study brought together high-throughput TCR immunosequencing, statistical association of individual TCRs with disease status, and machine learning. In an earlier analysis of 500 to 650 of the donors, high-throughput TCR beta sequencing was used to judge whether each TCR beta V gene segment behaved as functional or pseudogenic. On average, around 240,000 unique TCR beta nucleotide sequences were sequenced per donor among more than 350 genotyped donors of the cohort, with around 19% of those sequences being non-productive. Along with the approximately 620-subject first cohort, a separate validation cohort of over a hundred different subjects was used. Roughly 300 gigabases of sequencing data and tens of millions of unique TCR sequences made up an early release that covered around 640 HLA-typed donors. Several DR-DQ haplotypes were handled as single units for association and clustering because linkage in the cohort was strong. The later analysis used no new phenotypic data to find candidate immune exposures, relying instead on TCR beta sequences and their occurrence across donors. The number of donors typed differed by locus, with about 629-630 for A, B, C, DRB1 and DQB1, over 500 for DQA1, under 610 for DPA1, and under 490 for DPB1. Of the approximately 370 genotyped donors, approximately 80% were placed in the genetic ancestry cluster associated with self-reported Caucasian donors. Donor age, sex, ethnicity and CMV serostatus were collected together with the repertoire data. HLA typing included class I and class II loci at four-digit resolution. All discovery cohort repertoires had been generated using a single sequencing platform.

The cohort comprised fewer than 700 healthy bone marrow donors. All cohort members were sampled while nominally healthy, although unrecorded immune exposures were likely present. The donor was CMV seropositive and was included in the group of 250 to 300 seropositive cohort members. Each donor provided a peripheral blood sample, and peripheral blood mononuclear cells were used for TCR beta sequencing. Genomic DNA was extracted from the blood cell samples with the Qiagen DNeasy Blood Extraction Kit. V loses 6 bases at its end and J loses 5 bases; junction bases beyond the gene matches: 13. The CDR3 spans 15 residues, from the cysteine through the phenylalanine. The only DNA kept is the CDR3, 45 bases in frame from the first base. CDR1 and CDR2 are read off the germline V gene (reference sequence) as LNHNV and YYDKDF. In regard to this clone: The target of this receptor is not known. The input lacks base qualities; no much larger clone sits a single base away.

The library was made by the immunoSEQ multiplex PCR assay. For the multiplex PCR, a mixture combining 60 forward primers for TCR Vbeta segments and 13 reverse primers for TCR Jbeta segments was used. The CDR3 region of rearranged TCR beta genes was amplified from genomic DNA with a multiplex PCR assay. The amplified TCR beta libraries were sequenced on the Illumina HiSeq System as 87-base-pair reads. The authors' pipeline ran thus. A later analysis counted around 72 million unique TCR beta chains across the 500 to 850 repertoires, and some 11 million of these chains were shared by at least two donors. Raw reads were error-corrected and collapsed into unique sequences with a nearest-neighbor algorithm that merged closely related sequences to remove PCR and sequencing errors. CDR3 sequences were aligned to IMGT reference sequences to assign V, D and J gene segments. For a sequence to be retained, at least a six-nucleotide match to both a V gene segment and a J gene segment was required. A rearrangement counted as productive if the CDR3 had no stop codons and remained in frame with V and J, and every other rearrangement counted as non-productive. CDR3 was defined by IMGT convention, running from the second conserved V-encoded cysteine to the conserved J-encoded phenylalanine. Sequences without an unambiguous match to a single V gene segment were excluded from the earlier analysis of approximately 560 of the donors. An earlier analysis of several hundred of the donors called V segments functional above 56.7% productive rearrangements and segregating when the between-donor standard deviation exceeded 5%. A statistical classification framework was built for diagnosing cytomegalovirus status from the catalog of TCR beta chain sequences. V and J gene assignment, in a later analysis, came from comparing TCR nucleotide sequences with IMGT/GENE-DB human TR gene sequences. A later analysis assigned CDR3 sequences and most-parsimonious VDJ recombination scenarios with the TCRdist pipeline. In a later analysis, every TCR beta chain was defined by the combination of its CDR3 amino acid sequence and its V-gene family, and reads without a unique V-gene family were dropped. A later analysis removed several hundred highly shared, low-generation-probability nucleotide sequences to deal with suspected cross-contamination and a sequencing artifact. In a later analysis, a clonal expansion index was calculated for each public chain from normalized within-repertoire ranks of inferred template counts. A later analysis computed generation probabilities with a VDJ recombination model fitted to out-of-frame rearrangements, and checked the results against IGoR. Hypergeometric tests were used in a later analysis to score TCR-TCR, TCR-HLA and TCR-CMV co-occurrence, with a repertoire-size bias correction applied to the TCR pairs. False discovery rates were estimated in a later analysis by permuting HLA or CMV assignments 20 times. In a later analysis, co-occurring TCRs were grouped with DBSCAN, and TCRdist sequence similarity was added when clustering was performed within HLA-allele-positive subsets. Co-occurrence clustering excluded repertoires with fewer than 30,000 or more than 120,000 public chains, plus five with anomalous nucleotide sharing. TCRdb provides this immuneACCESS table in a form limited to in-frame rearrangements. Some clones are lacking; in checked studies, under half of them reflect an unresolved V gene, and why the rest are absent is not known. For V, J and clone size, that table is used; D and trimming come from the DNA. The sample table contains over 80,000 clones; only one count was recorded for approximately 75% of them. Of the sample, under 3% falls within the top ten clones.

What the research found in general, with its limitations: About 17 rarely observed V segments, including chromosome 9 orphons, were excluded from the earlier analysis of some 590 of the donors because counts were too low. In a later analysis, TCR association rates were found to vary across HLA loci, with the most associated TCRs seen for DRB1 alleles and the fewest for HLA-C alleles. A further reported finding was that TCR beta sequences accurately predicted the HLA-A and HLA-B alleles for most subjects in the first cohort. When HLA alleles, especially DR and DQ, strongly co-occurred, attributing TCR associations to individual alleles was difficult. A cluster of highly shared sequence variants was judged likely to be a technical artifact of the sequencing pipeline. A later genetic analysis associated a missense DCLRE1C variant with V-gene and J-gene trimming of TCR beta chains, and an independent cohort replicated the association. In an earlier analysis of over 550 of the donors, most TCR beta V segments were observed in productive rearrangements about 90% or about 30% of the time, broadly matching IMGT annotations. A later analysis associated around 16,000 TCR beta sequences with specific HLA alleles at a false discovery rate of 0.05. Linkage disequilibrium might explain the correlated functional status among segregating V segments, but an unknown experimental factor could not be excluded. It was suggested by the authors that the approach could potentially be generalized to other disease states and immunological phenotypes. The classifier was reported to diagnose cytomegalovirus status with high specificity and sensitivity in both the original and validation cohorts. A later analysis found that HLA-associated TCR beta chains were more clonally expanded and had lower generation probabilities than equally common non-associated chains. Most TCR sequences were observed very rarely across donors, whereas some public TCRs were present in many individuals. A later analysis found that most CMV-associated TCR beta chains appeared HLA-restricted, with HLA associations seemingly driven largely by CMV exposure. In vitro tests confirmed that three of the cytomegalovirus-associated TCR beta chains recognize cytomegalovirus antigens. In a later genetic analysis, fewer N-insertions in productive TCRs were reported among donors in an Asian-associated ancestry cluster than the approximately 670-donor mean. In a later analysis, several top co-occurrence clusters were reported to appear linked to parvovirus B19, influenza, CMV and Epstein-Barr virus. The presence/absence analyses assumed that sequencing depth was roughly uniform across donors, and that assumption may not be true. The study gave a list of 150 to 200 TCR beta chains associated with cytomegalovirus. For the cohort, immune exposure information was limited to CMV serostatus. Because the 87-base-pair reads could not distinguish some IMGT-functional V segments, including TRBV6-2 and TRBV6-3, those segments were excluded. Only TCR beta chains were sequenced in this cohort, and the absence of alpha or paired-chain data limited detectable features. Because HLA typing was unavailable for some donors at each locus, only the typed subset was used in association tests.

The specimen sequenced was PBMCs. Recombination connected TRBV15 to TRBJ2-7; 7 central nucleotides agree with TRBD1. This TCR derives from a female donor in good health and CMV-seropositive. CDR3 loop: CATSLIRQGTNEQYF. The sequenced DNA is TGTGCCACCAGTCTCATTAGACAGGGAACCAACGAGCAGTACTTC.